This T cell receptor (beta chain) was captured in a study of T cells after posttransplantation cyclophosphamide. Clones were read by immunoSEQ multiplex PCR, and TCRdb kept only the in-frame ones, dropping some. The sample is made up of approximately 40,000 clones, none counted only once. This clone was detected ten times or more. The antigen remains undetermined. Notes on the study in general: After PTCy, TRB diversity resembled that of CNI/methotrexate controls. Donor CD8+ memory clones often dominated recipient blood repertoires at later times. Tissue-infiltrating T cells from skin or gut overlapped little with blood T cells.

Specimen: PBMCs. The origin of this receptor is a man aged 40-49 years in good health, CMV-negative, and a related stem cell transplant donor.

DNA of the CDR3: TGTGCCAGCAGCCAGGAGCGGGGAGACCCCTACAATGAGCAGTTCTTC. Translated: CASSQERGDPYNEQFF. The chain recombines TRBV4-2 with TRBJ2-1; 7 nucleotides agree with TRBD2. The CDR3 is 16 residues long. The V gene end was trimmed by 3 bases and the J gene end by 2 bases; junction bases not matched to a gene: 7. Germline V gene lookup returns CDR1 LGHNA and CDR2 YNFKEQ.